Included here is one TCR beta chain sequence, with context. The entry originates in a study of blood T cell repertoires in COVID-19. In the original processing: Amplification of reference gene primers provided the estimated nucleated cell counts. Here immunoSEQ multiplex PCR was the method, and the copy in TCRdb shows in-frame clones only, minus some. V and J calls and clone size follow that table, whereas D and trimming were derived from the DNA. The sample has fewer than 250,000 clones, around 84% seen once. The CDR3 runs 13 residues. The germline V gene has CDR1 MNHEY and CDR2 SVGAGI. Between the trimmed V and J ends, which lost 6 bases and 5 bases, there was a span of 13 bases.

Sequenced sample: peripheral blood. This TCR came from a man aged 25-45 years with active or convalescent COVID-19. This sequence joins TRBV6-5 and TRBJ1-2; D uncertain. DNA for the CDR3: TGTGCCAGCAGGCTGACTGCCGGTTATGGCTACACCTTC. It is translated as CASRLTAGYGYTF.